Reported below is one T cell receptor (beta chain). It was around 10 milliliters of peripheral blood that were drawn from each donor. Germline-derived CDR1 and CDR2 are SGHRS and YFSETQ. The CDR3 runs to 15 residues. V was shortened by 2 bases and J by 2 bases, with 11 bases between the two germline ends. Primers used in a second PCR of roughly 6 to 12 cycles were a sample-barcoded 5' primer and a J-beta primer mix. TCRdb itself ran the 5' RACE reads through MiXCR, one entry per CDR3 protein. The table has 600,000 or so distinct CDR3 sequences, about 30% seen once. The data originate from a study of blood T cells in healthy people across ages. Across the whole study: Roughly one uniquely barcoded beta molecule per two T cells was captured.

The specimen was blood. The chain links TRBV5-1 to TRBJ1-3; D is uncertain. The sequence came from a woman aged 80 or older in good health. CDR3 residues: CASSFDLGAGNTIYF. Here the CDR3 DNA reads TGCGCCAGCAGCTTTGATCTCGGGGCTGGAAACACCATATATTTT.